This is a list of T cell receptor beta chains from one sample in a study of blood T cell repertoires in COVID-19. Here immunoSEQ multiplex PCR was the method, and the copy in TCRdb shows in-frame clones only, minus some. The sample contains about 190,000 clones, around 87% of which appear only once. Sample: peripheral blood. The receptors stem from a man aged 45 to 65 with acute or convalescent COVID-19. Both conserved end residues are trimmed from each CDR3. Fields, in order: V gene, J gene, CDR3 protein.

>TRBV27|TRBJ2-6
ASRRTESSGANVLT
>TRBV6-5|TRBJ2-5
ASTRTSGVQETQY
>TRBV5-1|TRBJ1-4
ASSPLATGNEKLF
>TRBV7-3|TRBJ1-6
ASSLTGELGNSPLH
>TRBV4-1|TRBJ1-1
ASSQGQGGGAF
>TRBV7-8|TRBJ2-7
ASSLGSRTGRYYEQY
>TRBV27|TRBJ2-7
ASRGTSGPLPYEQY
>TRBV5-4|TRBJ2-1
ASSPGLVGNEQF
>TRBV7-9|TRBJ1-3
ASRKGVGNTIY
>TRBV6-4|TRBJ1-1
ASSPTGGGDTEAF
>TRBV2|TRBJ1-5
ATQGDGNQPQH
>TRBV5-1|TRBJ1-2
ASSLEPGHRTNYGYT
>TRBV4-1|TRBJ1-4
ASSQDRPRDFGEKLF
>TRBV7-9|TRBJ1-6
ASSLHGGRTDSPLH
>TRBV30|TRBJ1-3
AWAKVSGPRVAGNTIY
>TRBV28|TRBJ1-1
ASSVTGGAF
>TRBV6-5|TRBJ2-1
ASSPDSNYNEQF
>TRBV5-4|TRBJ1-2
ASSPRQPGGYT
>TRBV19|TRBJ1-4
ASSTMGQGNEKLF
>TRBV7-2|TRBJ2-3
ASSSGTSGATDTQY
>TRBV2|TRBJ2-7
ASGEYEQY
>TRBV7-8|TRBJ2-7
ASSSDRGREQY
>TRBV19|TRBJ2-5
ASSYVPGGKETQY
>TRBV7-9|TRBJ2-1
ASSDTTSGSHNEQF
>TRBV3-1/TRBV3-2|TRBJ2-3
ASSYQGLAPDTQY
>TRBV28|TRBJ1-5
ASSLWGQGGNQPQH
>TRBV28|TRBJ2-7
ASSFGQVLINEQY
>TRBV29-1|TRBJ1-5
SVVDGSIANQPQH
>TRBV30|TRBJ1-5
AWREMGNQPQH
>TRBV6-5|TRBJ2-1
ASSPKREDEQF
>TRBV5-8|TRBJ2-4
ASSFRQGGRNIQY
>TRBV28|TRBJ1-1
ASSFRPGGTEAF
>TRBV6-5|TRBJ2-1
ASRGTRTRGEQF
>TRBV4-2|TRBJ1-2
ASSARQGRGYT
>TRBV5-5|TRBJ1-1
ASSLGEHRVRGTEAF
>TRBV7-9|TRBJ2-3
ASSFWDRPDTQY
>TRBV28|TRBJ1-4
ASSSGQGRGKLF
>TRBV6-5|TRBJ2-3
ASSLRTGGKDTQY
>TRBV11-1|TRBJ2-1
ASSFRGNEQF
>TRBV27|TRBJ2-7
ASSHKTPGLAAYEQY
>TRBV19|TRBJ1-1
ASSISQGTSEAF